The 10 T cell receptor beta chains below were found in one sample sequenced in a study of T cells after yellow fever vaccination. MiXCR was run by TCRdb on the 5' RACE reads, yielding one entry per CDR3 protein. The table includes 450,000 to 650,000 distinct CDR3 sequences, 20% to 25% detected once. Here the sequenced sample was PBMCs, taken 21 days after the first yellow fever vaccination. All receptors come from a man younger than 35 who received the YFV17D yellow fever vaccine.

V is TRBV12-3 or TRBV12-4 and J is TRBJ2-1, with D maybe TRBD2 (5 bases). V was trimmed by 8 bases and J by 8 bases, leaving 13 bases between them. The CDR3 has 12 amino acids. The CDR3 sequence: CASRMGADEQFF. CDR3 DNA sequence: TGTGCCAGCCGGATGGGAGCAGATGAGCAGTTCTTC.

This clonotype has a handful of counts. V is TRBV20-1 and J is TRBJ1-1, with D perhaps matching TRBD1 (5 bases). The V gene lost 6 bases and the J gene lost 2 bases, with 13 bases spanning the gap. There are 13 residues in the CDR3. In germline, CDR1 is DFQATT, CDR2 SNEGSKA (reference sequence). CDR3 nucleotides: TGCAGTGCCGTAGGGGTGGGAAACACTGAAGCTTTCTTT. Translation: CSAVGVGNTEAFF.

The chain couples TRBV6-4 to TRBJ2-3; tentatively, D is TRBD1 or TRBD2 (7 bases each). The CDR3 has 15 residues. Per germline, CDR1 MRHNA and CDR2 SNTAGT. Trimming removed 7 bases from V and 3 bases from J, with 17 bases in between. CDR3 in DNA: TGTGCCAGCAAGCGGGACAGTTCCAAAACAGATACGCAGTATTTT. Encoded protein: CASKRDSSKTDTQYF.

This clonotype was seen only a few times. The J gene is TRBJ1-5, the V gene TRBV10-3, with D maybe TRBD1 (5 bases). Trimming stripped 0 bases from V and 5 bases from J, with 5 bases between. Germline V gene lookup returns CDR1 ENHRY and CDR2 SYGVKD. The CDR3 runs to 13 residues. CDR3 sequence: CAISESGDQPQHF. The CDR3 DNA sequence: TGTGCCATCAGTGAGTCGGGGGATCAGCCCCAGCATTTT.

This sequence joins TRBV7-2 and TRBJ1-3; weak D call: TRBD1 (5 bases). V was trimmed by 2 bases and J by 7 bases, leaving 12 bases between them. The germline V gene has CDR1 SGHTA and CDR2 FQGNSA. This CDR3 comprises 14 residues. The CDR3 region is CASSLQGSSNTIYF. The CDR3 DNA is TGTGCCAGCAGCTTACAGGGTTCCTCTAACACCATATATTTT.

This clonotype was found a few times. The J gene is TRBJ1-1, the V gene TRBV6-7, with D tentatively TRBD1 (6 bases). TRBV6-7 is an ORF; its function is uncertain. Trimming shortened V by 0 bases and J by 10 bases, and 21 bases separated the two germline ends. The CDR3 sequence is 16 residues long. CDR3 sequence (DNA): TGTGCCAGCAGTTACTCGAATCAACAGGGAGAGGGGTTAGCTTTCTTT. This gives the protein CASSYSNQQGEGLAFF.

There are a few counts of this clonotype. This chain connects TRBV4-1 to TRBJ1-2; D is uncertain. Per the germline V gene, CDR1 is MGHRA and CDR2 is YSYEKL. This CDR3 is built from 14 residues. Deletions cut 3 bases from V and 0 bases from J, with 8 bases between. DNA for the CDR3: TGCGCCAGCAGCCACCAAACCGCTAACTATGGCTACACCTTC. Protein: CASSHQTANYGYTF.

This rearrangement joins TRBV29-1 to TRBJ2-7; TRBD1 might be the D (5 bases). The CDR3 contains 13 residues. Germline CDR1 SQVTM, CDR2 ANQGSEA. V lost 5 bases to trimming and J lost 3 bases, with 14 bases between them. The CDR3 DNA reads as TGCAGCGTTACTTCCGACAGCAACTACGAGCAGTACTTC. Protein sequence: CSVTSDSNYEQYF.

The CDR3 region is CSARSGGVADTQYF. CDR3 nucleotides: TGCAGTGCTAGAAGCGGGGGGGTGGCAGATACGCAGTATTTT. The rearrangement links TRBV20-1 to TRBJ2-3; 10 bases map to TRBD2. This CDR3 has 14 amino acids. CDR1 is DFQATT, CDR2 SNEGSKA, per germline (reference sequence). The trim removed 2 bases at V and 4 bases at J, leaving 3 bases unmatched.

V is TRBV7-8 and J is TRBJ2-7; TRBD2 aligns across 7 bases. Germline loops: CDR1 SGHVS, CDR2 FQNEAQ. The CDR3 is 14 residues long. J was trimmed by 3 bases and V by 2 bases; bases with no gene match: 4. Here the CDR3 DNA reads TGTGCCAGCAGCTTAAGGGAGGGCTACTACGAGCAGTACTTC. This sequence encodes CASSLREGYYEQYF.